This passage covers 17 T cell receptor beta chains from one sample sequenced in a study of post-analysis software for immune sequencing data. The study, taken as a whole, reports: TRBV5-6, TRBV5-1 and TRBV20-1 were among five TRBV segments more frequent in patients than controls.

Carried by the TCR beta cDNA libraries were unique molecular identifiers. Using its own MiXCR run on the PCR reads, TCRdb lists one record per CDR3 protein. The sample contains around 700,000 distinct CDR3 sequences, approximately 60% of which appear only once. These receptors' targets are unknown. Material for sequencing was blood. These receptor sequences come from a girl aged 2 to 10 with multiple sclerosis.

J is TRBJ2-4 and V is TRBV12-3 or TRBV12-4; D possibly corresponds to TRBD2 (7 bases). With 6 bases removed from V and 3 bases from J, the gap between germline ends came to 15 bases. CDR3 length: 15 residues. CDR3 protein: CASRIGGAVKNIQYF. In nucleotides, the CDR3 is TGTGCCAGCAGGATTGGGGGGGCGGTCAAAAACATTCAGTACTTC.

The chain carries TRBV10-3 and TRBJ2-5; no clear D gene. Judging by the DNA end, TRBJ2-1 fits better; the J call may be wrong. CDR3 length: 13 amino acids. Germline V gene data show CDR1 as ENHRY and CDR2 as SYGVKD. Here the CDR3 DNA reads TGTGCCATGCTGAGTAATCTCCAAGAGACCCAGTTCTTC. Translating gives CAMLSNLQETQFF.

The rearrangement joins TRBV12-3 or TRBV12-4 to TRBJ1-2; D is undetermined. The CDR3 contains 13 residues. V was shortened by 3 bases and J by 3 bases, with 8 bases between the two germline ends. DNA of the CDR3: TGTGCCAGCAGTTTTGCATTGGACTATGGCTACACCTTC. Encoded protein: CASSFALDYGYTF.

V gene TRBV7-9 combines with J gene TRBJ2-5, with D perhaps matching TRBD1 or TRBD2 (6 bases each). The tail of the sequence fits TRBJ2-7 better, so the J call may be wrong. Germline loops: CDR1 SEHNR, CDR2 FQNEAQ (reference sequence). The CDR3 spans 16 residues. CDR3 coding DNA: TGTGCCAGCAGCTTAGGGCGGAGGGGGGATCTCTACGAGCAGTACTTC. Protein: CASSLGRRGDLYEQYF.

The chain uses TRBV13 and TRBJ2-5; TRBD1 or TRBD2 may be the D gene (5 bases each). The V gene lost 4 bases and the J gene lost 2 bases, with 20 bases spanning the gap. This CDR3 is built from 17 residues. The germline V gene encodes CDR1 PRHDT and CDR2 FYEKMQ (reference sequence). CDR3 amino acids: CASSSGRSTAYQETQYF. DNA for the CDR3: TGTGCCAGCAGCTCGGGACGCTCGACAGCTTATCAAGAGACCCAGTACTTC.

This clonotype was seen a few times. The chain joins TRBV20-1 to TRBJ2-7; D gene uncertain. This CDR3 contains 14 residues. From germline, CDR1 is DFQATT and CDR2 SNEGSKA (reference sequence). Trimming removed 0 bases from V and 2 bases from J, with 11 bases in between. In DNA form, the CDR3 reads TGCAGTGCTAGAGATCTGAACGCCCCCTACGAGCAGTACTTC. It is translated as CSARDLNAPYEQYF.

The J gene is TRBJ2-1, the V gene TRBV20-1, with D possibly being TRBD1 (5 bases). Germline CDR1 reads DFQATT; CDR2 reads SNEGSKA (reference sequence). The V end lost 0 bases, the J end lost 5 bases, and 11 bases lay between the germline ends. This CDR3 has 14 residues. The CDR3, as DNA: TGCAGTGCTAGAGATGGGGCACAGCACAATGAGCAGTTCTTC. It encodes CSARDGAQHNEQFF.

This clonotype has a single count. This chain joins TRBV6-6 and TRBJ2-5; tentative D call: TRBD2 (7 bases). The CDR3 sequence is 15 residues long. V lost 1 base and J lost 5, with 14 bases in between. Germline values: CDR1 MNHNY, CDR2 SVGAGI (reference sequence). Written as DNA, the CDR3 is TGTGCCAGCAGTTACTACGGGGGGCTCGAGGAGACCCAGTACTTC. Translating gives CASSYYGGLEETQYF.

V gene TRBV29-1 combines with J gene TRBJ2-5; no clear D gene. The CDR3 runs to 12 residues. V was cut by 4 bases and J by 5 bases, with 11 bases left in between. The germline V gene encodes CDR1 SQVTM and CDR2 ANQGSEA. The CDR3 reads CSVAPSLETQYF. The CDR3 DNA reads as TGCAGCGTTGCCCCTTCCCTCGAGACCCAGTACTTC.

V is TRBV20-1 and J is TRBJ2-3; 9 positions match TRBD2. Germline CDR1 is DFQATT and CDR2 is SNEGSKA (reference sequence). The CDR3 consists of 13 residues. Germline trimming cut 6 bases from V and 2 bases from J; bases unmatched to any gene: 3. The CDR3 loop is CSAQREATDTQYF. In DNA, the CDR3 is TGCAGTGCCCAGCGGGAGGCCACAGATACGCAGTATTTT.

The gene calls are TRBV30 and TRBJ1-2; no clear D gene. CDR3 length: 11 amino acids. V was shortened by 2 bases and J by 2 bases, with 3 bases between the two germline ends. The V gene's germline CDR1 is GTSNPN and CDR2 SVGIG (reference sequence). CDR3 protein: CAWSSNYGYTF. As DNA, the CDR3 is TGTGCCTGGAGTTCAAACTATGGCTACACCTTC.

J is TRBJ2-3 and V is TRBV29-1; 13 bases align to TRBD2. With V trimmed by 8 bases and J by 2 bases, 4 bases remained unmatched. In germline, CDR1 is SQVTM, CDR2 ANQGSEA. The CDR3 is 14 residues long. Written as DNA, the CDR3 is TGCAGCTTCGGACTAGCGGGGGTCACAGATACGCAGTATTTT. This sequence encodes CSFGLAGVTDTQYF.

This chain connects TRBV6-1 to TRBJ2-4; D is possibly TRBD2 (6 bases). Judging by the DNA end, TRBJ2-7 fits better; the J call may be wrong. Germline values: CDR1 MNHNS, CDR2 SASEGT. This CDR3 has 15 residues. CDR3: CASRARGAHSYEQYF. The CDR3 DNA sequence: TGTGCCAGCAGGGCCCGCGGGGCCCACTCCTACGAGCAGTACTTC.

CDR3 nucleotide sequence: TGCGCCAGCAGCCAAGTAGGGGGGACAGCTCATGGCTACACCTTC. This gives the protein CASSQVGGTAHGYTF. V is TRBV4-3 and J is TRBJ1-2; 7 bases map to TRBD1. Germline V gene sequence: CDR1 LGHNA, CDR2 YSLEER. The CDR3 is 15 amino acids. V lost 1 base to trimming and J lost 6 bases; unmatched junction nucleotides: 8.

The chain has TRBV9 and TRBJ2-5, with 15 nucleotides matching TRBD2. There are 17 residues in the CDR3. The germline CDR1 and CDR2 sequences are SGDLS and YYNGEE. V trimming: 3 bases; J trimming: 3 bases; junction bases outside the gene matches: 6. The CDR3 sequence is CASSAQRTSGREETQYF. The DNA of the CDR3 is TGTGCCAGCAGCGCCCAACGGACTAGCGGGAGGGAAGAGACCCAGTACTTC.

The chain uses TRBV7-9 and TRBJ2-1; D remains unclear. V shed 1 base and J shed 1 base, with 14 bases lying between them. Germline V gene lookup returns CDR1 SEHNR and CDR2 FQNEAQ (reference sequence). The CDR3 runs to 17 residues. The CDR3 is CASSLVKKLMSYNEQFF. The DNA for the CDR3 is TGTGCCAGCAGCTTAGTAAAGAAGCTTATGTCCTACAATGAGCAGTTCTTC.

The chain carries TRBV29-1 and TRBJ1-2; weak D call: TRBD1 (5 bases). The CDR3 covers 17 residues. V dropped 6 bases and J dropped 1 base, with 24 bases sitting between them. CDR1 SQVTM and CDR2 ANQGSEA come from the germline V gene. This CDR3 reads CSVLDIRAGTDNYGYTF. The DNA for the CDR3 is TGCAGCGTCCTCGATATACGGGCGGGGACGGATAACTATGGCTACACCTTC.